These 26 T cell receptor beta chains were all obtained from the same sample, sequenced in a study of beta chain features in type 1 diabetes. Every bit of the isolated RNA underwent reverse transcription, so sequencing read expressed TCRB transcripts. Profiling relied on immunoSEQ multiplex PCR, and the TCRdb table lists in-frame clones only, not all of them. Of 900,000 or so clones detected, around a sixth appear once; the ten largest clones hold 0.02% to 0.03%. Material: naive CD4+ T cells from blood. The source is a woman under 30 in good health.

V is TRBV5-1 and J is TRBJ1-3; D gene unclear. This CDR3 has 15 residues. V shed 7 bases and J shed 0 bases, with 14 bases lying between them. Germline V gene lookup returns CDR1 SGHRS and CDR2 YFSETQ. CDR3 in DNA: TGCGCCAGCGCTGCCTTAGAGAGCTCTGGAAACACCATATATTTT. This gives the protein CASAALESSGNTIYF. Full variable domain (outside the CDR3, taken from reference TRBV5-1 and TRBJ1-3): KAGVTQTPRYLIKTRGQQVTLSCSPISGHRSVSWYQQTPGQGLQFLFEYFSETQRNKGNFPGRFSGRQFSNSRSEMNVSTLELGDSALYLCASAALESSGNTIYFGEGSWLTVV.

The V and J genes are TRBV9 and TRBJ1-5; 7 bases match TRBD1. With V trimmed by 4 bases and J by 2 bases, 6 bases remained unmatched. CDR1 is SGDLS, CDR2 YYNGEE, per germline. CDR3 length: 15 amino acids. The CDR3 sequence is CASSLQGLGNQPQHF. The CDR3 region has the DNA TGTGCCAGCAGCTTACAGGGGCTTGGCAATCAGCCCCAGCATTTT. The whole variable domain, remainder taken from reference TRBV9 and TRBJ1-5, is DSGVTQTPKHLITATGQRVTLRCSPRSGDLSVYWYQQSLDQGLQFLIQYYNGEERAKGNILERFSAQQFPDLHSELNLSSLELGDSALYFCASSLQGLGNQPQHFGDGTRLSIL.

This clone was observed a handful of times. The rearrangement links TRBV7-2 to TRBJ2-7, with 10 bases that match TRBD2. This CDR3 comprises 18 residues. Trimming removed 4 bases from V and 4 bases from J; junction bases left unmatched: 16. Germline lookup yields CDR1 SGHTA and CDR2 FQGNSA. This CDR3 is CASSSRPFKAGGPYEQYF. As DNA, the CDR3 is TGTGCCAGCAGCTCGCGACCCTTCAAAGCGGGAGGGCCTTACGAGCAGTACTTC.

This clone was recorded a few times. The rearrangement links TRBV2 to TRBJ1-4, with D tentatively TRBD1 (6 bases). From germline, CDR1 is SNHLY and CDR2 FYNNEI. With 2 bases removed from V and 4 bases from J, the gap between germline ends came to 11 bases. CDR3 length: 15 residues. In DNA form, the CDR3 reads TGTGCCAGCAGTGAATATGACAGGTTTAATGAAAAACTGTTTTTT. Protein: CASSEYDRFNEKLFF.

This rearrangement joins TRBV7-9 to TRBJ2-6; no reliable D call. V lost 1 base, J lost 2 bases, and 6 bases lay in between. The CDR3 is 15 amino acids. Germline V lookup: CDR1 SEHNR, CDR2 FQNEAQ (reference sequence). Written as DNA, the CDR3 is TGTGCCAGCAGCTTAGTGGCACCTGGGGCCAACGTCCTGACTTTC. Amino acids: CASSLVAPGANVLTF.

This sequence joins TRBV5-4 and TRBJ2-3; TRBD1 agrees at 9 bases. Germline V gives CDR1 SGHNT, CDR2 YYREEE (reference sequence). Trimming at V came to 1 base and at J to 0 bases, leaving 6 bases not matched to a gene. The CDR3 extends over 17 amino acids. CDR3 nucleotide sequence: TGTGCCAGCAGCTTGCCGAAGGGACAGGGTAGCACAGATACGCAGTATTTT. This sequence encodes CASSLPKGQGSTDTQYF.

This clone was seen a few times. This chain links TRBV7-9 with TRBJ2-5, with TRBD1 matching over 8 bases. V lost 7 bases to trimming and J lost 5 bases; unmatched junction nucleotides: 9. The CDR3 has 14 residues. Germline V lookup: CDR1 SEHNR, CDR2 FQNEAQ (reference sequence). In DNA, the CDR3 is TGTGCCAGCACAAAACCAGGGGGCGCGGAGACCCAGTACTTC. Translating gives CASTKPGGAETQYF. The full variable domain, rest sourced from reference TRBV7-9 and TRBJ2-5, is DTGVSQNPRHKITKRGQNVTFRCDPISEHNRLYWYRQTLGQGPEFLTYFQNEAQLEKSRLLSDRFSAERPKGSFSTLEIQRTEQGDSAMYLCASTKPGGAETQYFGPGTRLLVL.

This clone was recorded a few times. The rearrangement links TRBV11-3 to TRBJ2-1; D not certain. V dropped 0 bases and J dropped 7 bases, with 10 bases sitting between them. CDR1 is SGHNT and CDR2 is YENEEA in the germline V gene. The CDR3 is made up of 14 amino acids. As DNA, the CDR3 is TGTGCCAGCAGCTTAGATCCCCGCGCAAATGAGCAGTTCTTC. Residues: CASSLDPRANEQFF.

The chain links TRBV14 to TRBJ2-5; unclear D gene. The DNA matches TRBJ2-7 better at its end, which makes the J call doubtful. Germline assignment: CDR1 SGHDN and CDR2 FVKESK. The CDR3 runs to 16 residues. CDR3 sequence reads: CASSQGGLGGPYEQYF. For the CDR3, the DNA is TGTGCCAGCAGCCAAGGGGGTCTGGGTGGGCCCTACGAGCAGTACTTC.

V is TRBV5-1 and J is TRBJ2-3, with D hard to call. Germline-derived CDR1 and CDR2 are SGHRS and YFSETQ. V lost 4 bases and J 0 bases, leaving 9 bases between the germline ends. The CDR3 totals 14 residues. The CDR3: CASSAERSTDTQYF. Written as DNA, the CDR3 is TGCGCCAGCAGCGCAGAGAGAAGCACAGATACGCAGTATTTT.

The chain uses TRBV5-1 and TRBJ2-1; a weak D match, TRBD2 (5 bases). CDR3 size: 14 residues. Germline V gene lookup returns CDR1 SGHRS and CDR2 YFSETQ. The V end lost 0 bases, the J end lost 9 bases, and 13 bases lay between the germline ends. CDR3 nucleotides: TGCGCCAGCAGCTTGGGGAGCAGAGAGGGTGAGCAGTTCTTC. Its protein is CASSLGSREGEQFF.

On this clone: This same CDR3 is encoded by further DNA sequences in the sample. The chain combines TRBV27 with TRBJ2-7; a possible D gene is TRBD2 (5 bases). The CDR3 is made up of 11 amino acids. Germline-derived CDR1 and CDR2 are MNHEY and SMNVEV (reference sequence). The germline V and J ends were trimmed by 4 bases and 6 bases, with 7 bases remaining between them. The CDR3 DNA sequence: TGTGCCAGCAGTTCCCGGGGCGAGCAGTACTTC. The encoded protein is CASSSRGEQYF.

Only a few counts were recorded for this clone. A junction boundary mismatches the germline segment, possibly from a read error. Other nucleotide sequences in the sample specify the same CDR3. The chain joins TRBV7-7 to TRBJ1-1, with D maybe TRBD1 (5 bases). Germline loops: CDR1 SSHAT, CDR2 FNYEAQ (reference sequence). The CDR3 is 13 amino acids. In DNA, the CDR3 is TGTGCTAGCAGCCTAGACAGGAACACTGAAGCTTTCTTT. This codes for CASSLDRNTEAFF.

This clone was counted once. This chain joins TRBV2 and TRBJ1-1; D not certain. The germline V and J ends were trimmed by 3 bases and 11 bases, with 19 bases remaining between them. CDR3 length equals 14 residues. CDR1 and CDR2 (germline): SNHLY, FYNNEI. CDR3 nucleotides: TGTGCCAGCAGTGACGTATCGACAAGGGAGTACGCTTTCTTT. Its protein is CASSDVSTREYAFF.

CDR3 region: CASCVSSGTHTETQYF. For the CDR3, the DNA is TGTGCCAGCTGCGTGTCTAGCGGGACCCACACAGAGACCCAGTACTTC. The chain employs TRBV6-6 and TRBJ2-5, with 9 bases identical to TRBD2. Germline trimming cut 8 bases from V and 4 bases from J; bases unmatched to any gene: 14. The germline V gene encodes CDR1 MNHNY and CDR2 SVGAGI (reference sequence). The CDR3 spans 16 residues.

The V gene is TRBV9, the J gene TRBJ2-5; 11 nucleotides line up with TRBD1. The CDR3 runs 15 residues. From germline, CDR1 is SGDLS and CDR2 YYNGEE. V lost 4 bases, J lost 5 bases, and 7 bases stayed unmatched. The CDR3 is CASSPWTGGAETQYF. The CDR3, as DNA: TGTGCCAGCAGCCCGTGGACAGGGGGCGCGGAGACCCAGTACTTC.

This chain uses TRBV19 with TRBJ1-5, with a possible D match to TRBD1 (5 bases). CDR3 length: 14 amino acids. The V gene lost 7 bases and the J gene lost 7 bases, with 17 bases spanning the gap. CDR1 and CDR2 from the germline V gene are LNHDA and SQIVND (reference sequence). In DNA, the CDR3 is TGTGCCAGTACCCCAAGTCAGGGAAACCAGCCCCAGCATTTT. It yields the protein CASTPSQGNQPQHF.

This clone was detected only a few times. The rearrangement links TRBV7-2 to TRBJ2-5; possibly TRBD1 for D (6 bases). The CDR3 consists of 15 residues. Trimming pared 7 bases from V and 0 bases from J, leaving 15 bases between. Looked up from germline, CDR1 is SGHTA and CDR2 is FQGNSA. The CDR3 protein is CASKKQGTNQETQYF. CDR3 bases: TGTGCCAGCAAAAAACAGGGAACGAACCAAGAGACCCAGTACTTC.

V usage is TRBV28 and J usage is TRBJ2-5, with TRBD2 matching 7 bases. The CDR3 is 13 residues long. V dropped 8 bases and J dropped 1; count of bases not matched to a gene: 4. Germline V gene lookup returns CDR1 MDHEN and CDR2 SYDVKM. This CDR3 reads CASSPGGQETQYF. In DNA, the CDR3 is TGTGCCAGCTCCCCGGGGGGCCAAGAGACCCAGTACTTC.

The V and J genes are TRBV7-9 and TRBJ2-3, with D possibly matching TRBD2 (6 bases). Trimming took 4 bases from V and 2 from J, leaving 16 bases between them. From germline, CDR1 is SEHNR and CDR2 FQNEAQ (reference sequence). The CDR3 spans 16 residues. The CDR3 DNA sequence: TGTGCCAGCAGCTCTTTCGCGGGACCGGTCACAGATACGCAGTATTTT. Protein product: CASSSFAGPVTDTQYF.

This clone turned up a few times. This chain connects TRBV5-1 to TRBJ2-1; no definite D call. Trimming cost V 1 base and J 6 bases, with 14 bases left between them. CDR3 length: 15 residues. Per the germline V gene, CDR1 is SGHRS and CDR2 is YFSETQ. The CDR3 region is CASSLSGIAPNEQFF. DNA for the CDR3: TGCGCCAGCAGCTTGTCGGGTATAGCTCCCAATGAGCAGTTCTTC. The variable domain in full, with the rest retrieved from reference TRBV5-1 and TRBJ2-1, is KAGVTQTPRYLIKTRGQQVTLSCSPISGHRSVSWYQQTPGQGLQFLFEYFSETQRNKGNFPGRFSGRQFSNSRSEMNVSTLELGDSALYLCASSLSGIAPNEQFFGPGTRLTVL.

The V gene is TRBV7-9, the J gene TRBJ2-1; TRBD1 matches 7 bases. With 4 bases clipped from V and 1 base from J, the junction kept 10 bases outside the gene matches. The CDR3 is made up of 17 amino acids. Germline V CDR1 and CDR2: SEHNR, FQNEAQ (reference sequence). The DNA for the CDR3 is TGTGCCAGCAGCTCCAGCCCCGGGACAGAATCCTACAATGAGCAGTTCTTC. Translating gives CASSSSPGTESYNEQFF.

The chain employs TRBV20-1 and TRBJ1-2; D may be TRBD1 (5 bases). The CDR3 length is 11 residues. Germline values: CDR1 DFQATT, CDR2 SNEGSKA (reference sequence). V dropped 3 bases and J dropped 5 bases, with 7 bases sitting between them. CDR3 in amino acids: CSASQGYGYTF. In nucleotides, the CDR3 is TGCAGTGCTAGTCAGGGATATGGCTACACCTTC.

This clone has only a few counts. The chain combines TRBV25-1 with TRBJ1-2; D uncertain. V lost 6 bases and J lost 1, with 9 bases in between. This CDR3 spans 13 amino acids. Germline CDR1 and CDR2: MGHDK and SYGVNS. The CDR3 coding sequence is TGTGCCAGCAGAAGAGATAGTAACTATGGCTACACCTTC. Amino acids: CASRRDSNYGYTF.

In this sample, this clone turned up a few times. The gene calls are TRBV11-1 and TRBJ1-2; TRBD1 matches 8 bases. The germline CDR1 and CDR2 sequences are SGHAT and FQDESV (reference sequence). CDR3 length: 13 amino acids. The junction had 7 bases not matched to a gene; V was cut back by 5 bases and J by 8 bases. The CDR3 is CASSNQGARGYTF. CDR3 DNA: TGTGCCAGCAGCAATCAGGGGGCCCGGGGCTACACCTTC.

The chain combines TRBV4-2 with TRBJ1-5; 7 bases map to TRBD1. The V segment lost 3 bases and the J segment 6 bases; nucleotides outside the gene matches: 8. Per the germline V gene, CDR1 is LGHNA and CDR2 is YNFKEQ. The CDR3 is 15 residues long. The CDR3 DNA follows: TGTGCCAGCAGCCATGGGACAGATAGGCTTCAGCCCCAGCATTTT. It encodes CASSHGTDRLQPQHF.